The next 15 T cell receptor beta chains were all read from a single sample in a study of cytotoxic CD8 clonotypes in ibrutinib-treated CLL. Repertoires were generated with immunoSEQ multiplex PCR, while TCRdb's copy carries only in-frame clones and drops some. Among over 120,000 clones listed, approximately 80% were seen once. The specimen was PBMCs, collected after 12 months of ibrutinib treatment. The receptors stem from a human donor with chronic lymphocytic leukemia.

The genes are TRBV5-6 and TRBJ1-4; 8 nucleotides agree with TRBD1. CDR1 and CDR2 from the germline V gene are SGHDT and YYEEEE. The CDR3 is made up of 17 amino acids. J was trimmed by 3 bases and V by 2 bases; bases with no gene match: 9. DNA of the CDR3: TGTGCCAGCAGCTTCGGACAGGGTCGGAGGGCTAATGAAAAACTGTTTTTT. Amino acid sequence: CASSFGQGRRANEKLFF.

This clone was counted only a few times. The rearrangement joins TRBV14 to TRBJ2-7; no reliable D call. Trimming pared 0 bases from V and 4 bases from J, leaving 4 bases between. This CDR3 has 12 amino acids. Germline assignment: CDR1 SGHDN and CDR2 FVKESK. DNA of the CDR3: TGTGCCAGCAGCCAAGATCGATACGAGCAGTACTTC. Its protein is CASSQDRYEQYF.

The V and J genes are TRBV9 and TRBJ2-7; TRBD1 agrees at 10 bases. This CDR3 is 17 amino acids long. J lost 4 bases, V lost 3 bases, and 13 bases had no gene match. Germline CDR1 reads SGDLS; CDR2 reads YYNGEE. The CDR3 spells CASSADPGQGGWYEQYF. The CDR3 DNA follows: TGTGCCAGCAGCGCAGACCCCGGACAGGGGGGTTGGTACGAGCAGTACTTC.

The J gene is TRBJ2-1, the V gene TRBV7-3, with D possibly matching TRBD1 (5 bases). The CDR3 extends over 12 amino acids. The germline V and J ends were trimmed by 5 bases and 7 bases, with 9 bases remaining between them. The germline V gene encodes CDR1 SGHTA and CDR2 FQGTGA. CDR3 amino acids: CASSPGWNEQFF. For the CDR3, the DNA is TGTGCCAGCAGCCCAGGGTGGAATGAGCAGTTCTTC.

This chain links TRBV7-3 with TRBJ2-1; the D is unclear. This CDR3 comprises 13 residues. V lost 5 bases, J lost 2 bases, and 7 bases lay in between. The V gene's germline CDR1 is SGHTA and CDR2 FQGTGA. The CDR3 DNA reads TGTGCCAGCAGCAGCACAACCTACAATGAGCAGTTCTTC. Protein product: CASSSTTYNEQFF. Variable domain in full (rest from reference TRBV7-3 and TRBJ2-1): GAGVSQTPSNKVTEKGKYVELRCDPISGHTALYWYRQSLGQGPEFLIYFQGTGAADDSGLPNDRFFAVRPEGSVSTLKIQRTERGDSAVYLCASSSTTYNEQFFGPGTRLTVL.

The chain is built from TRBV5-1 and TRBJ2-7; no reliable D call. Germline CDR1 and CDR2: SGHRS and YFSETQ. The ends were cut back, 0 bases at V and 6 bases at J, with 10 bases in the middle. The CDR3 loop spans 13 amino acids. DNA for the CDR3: TGCGCCAGCAGCTTGGGGCGAAGGTCCGAGCAGTACTTC. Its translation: CASSLGRRSEQYF.

For the CDR3, the DNA is TGTGCCAGCAGCTCCTTGGGAGGGGGCGAAGCCCAGCCCCAGCATTTT. It translates to CASSSLGGGEAQPQHF. The V call is TRBV28, the J call TRBJ1-5; the match to TRBD1 covers 7 bases. Germline loops: CDR1 MDHEN, CDR2 SYDVKM. V shed 6 bases and J 7 bases; nucleotides not matched to a gene: 15. The CDR3 length is 16 residues.

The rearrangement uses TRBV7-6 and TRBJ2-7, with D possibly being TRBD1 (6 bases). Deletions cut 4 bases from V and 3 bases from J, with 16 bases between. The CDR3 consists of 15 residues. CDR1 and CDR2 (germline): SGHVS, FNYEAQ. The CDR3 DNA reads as TGTGCCAGCAGCTCCTCCACAGGGATAGGCTACGAGCAGTACTTC. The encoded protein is CASSSSTGIGYEQYF.

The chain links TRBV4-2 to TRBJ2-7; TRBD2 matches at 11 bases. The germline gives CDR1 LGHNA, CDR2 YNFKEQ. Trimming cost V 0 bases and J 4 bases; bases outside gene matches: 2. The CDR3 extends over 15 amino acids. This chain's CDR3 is CASSQEASGRYEQYF. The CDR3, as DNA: TGTGCCAGCAGCCAAGAAGCTAGCGGGAGGTACGAGCAGTACTTC.

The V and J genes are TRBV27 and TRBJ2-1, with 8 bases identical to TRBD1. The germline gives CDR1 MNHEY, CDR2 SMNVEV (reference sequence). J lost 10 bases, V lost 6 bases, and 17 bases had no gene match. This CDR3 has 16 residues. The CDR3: CASSDDDDRGQAEQFF. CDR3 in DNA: TGTGCCAGCAGCGACGATGACGACAGGGGACAGGCGGAGCAGTTCTTC.

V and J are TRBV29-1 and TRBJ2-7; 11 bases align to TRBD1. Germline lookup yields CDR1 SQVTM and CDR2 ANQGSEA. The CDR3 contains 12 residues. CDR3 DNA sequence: TGCAACACCGGGGACAGGGGGATCGAGCAGTACTTC. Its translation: CNTGDRGIEQYF.

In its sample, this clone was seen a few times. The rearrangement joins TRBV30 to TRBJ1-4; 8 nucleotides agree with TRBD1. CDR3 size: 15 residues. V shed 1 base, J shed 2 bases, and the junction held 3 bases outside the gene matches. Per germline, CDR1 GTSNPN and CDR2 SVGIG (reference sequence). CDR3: CAWSDTGGTNEKLFF. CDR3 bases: TGTGCCTGGAGTGATACAGGGGGGACTAATGAAAAACTGTTTTTT.

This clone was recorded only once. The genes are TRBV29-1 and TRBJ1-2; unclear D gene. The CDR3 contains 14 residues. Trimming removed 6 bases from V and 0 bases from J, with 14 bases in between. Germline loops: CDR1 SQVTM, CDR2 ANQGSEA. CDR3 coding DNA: TGCAGCGTGGACCGGGTTTCTACTAACTATGGCTACACCTTC. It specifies CSVDRVSTNYGYTF. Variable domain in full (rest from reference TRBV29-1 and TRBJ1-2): SAVISQKPSRDICQRGTSLTIQCQVDSQVTMMFWYRQQPGQSLTLIATANQGSEATYESGFVIDKFPISRPNLTFSTLTVSNMSPEDSSIYLCSVDRVSTNYGYTFGSGTRLTVV.

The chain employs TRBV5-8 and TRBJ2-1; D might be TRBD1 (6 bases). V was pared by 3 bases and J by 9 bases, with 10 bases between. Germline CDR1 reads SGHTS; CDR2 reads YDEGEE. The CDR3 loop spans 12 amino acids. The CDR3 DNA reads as TGTGCCAGCAGCTACAGGGTTGGTGAGCAGTTCTTC. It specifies CASSYRVGEQFF.

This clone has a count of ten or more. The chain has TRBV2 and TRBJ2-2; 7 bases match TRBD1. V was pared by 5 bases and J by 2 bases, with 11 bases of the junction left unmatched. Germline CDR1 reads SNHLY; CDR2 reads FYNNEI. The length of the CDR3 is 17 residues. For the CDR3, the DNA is TGTGCCAGCAGTAAGATCGGGACAGCCCAAAACACCGGGGAGCTGTTTTTT. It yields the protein CASSKIGTAQNTGELFF.